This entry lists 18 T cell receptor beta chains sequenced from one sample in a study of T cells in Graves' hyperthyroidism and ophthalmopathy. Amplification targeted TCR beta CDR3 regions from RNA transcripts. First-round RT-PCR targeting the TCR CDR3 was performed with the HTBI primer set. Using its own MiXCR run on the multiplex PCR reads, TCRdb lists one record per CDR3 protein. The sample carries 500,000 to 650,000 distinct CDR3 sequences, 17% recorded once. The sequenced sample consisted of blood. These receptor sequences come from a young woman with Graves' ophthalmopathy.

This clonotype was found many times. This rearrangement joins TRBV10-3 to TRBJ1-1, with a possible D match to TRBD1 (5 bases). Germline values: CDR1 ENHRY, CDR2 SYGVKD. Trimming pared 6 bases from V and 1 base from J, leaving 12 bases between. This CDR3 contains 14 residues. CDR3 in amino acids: CAISGSGTNTEAFF. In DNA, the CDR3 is TGTGCCATCAGCGGCAGTGGGACGAACACTGAAGCTTTCTTT.

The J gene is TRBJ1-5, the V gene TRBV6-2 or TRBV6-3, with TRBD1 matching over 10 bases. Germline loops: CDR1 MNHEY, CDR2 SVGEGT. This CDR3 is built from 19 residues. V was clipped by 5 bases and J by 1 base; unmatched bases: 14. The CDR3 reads CASSIRTGGVVGSNQPQHF. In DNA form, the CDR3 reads TGTGCCAGCAGTATTAGGACAGGGGGAGTCGTAGGCAGCAATCAGCCCCAGCATTTT.

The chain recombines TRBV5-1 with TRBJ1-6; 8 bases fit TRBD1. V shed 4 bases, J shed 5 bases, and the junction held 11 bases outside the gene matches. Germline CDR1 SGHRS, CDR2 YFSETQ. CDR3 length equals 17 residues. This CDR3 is CASSHSTGTGDNSPLHF. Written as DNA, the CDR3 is TGCGCCAGCAGCCATTCAACCGGGACAGGAGATAATTCACCCCTCCACTTT. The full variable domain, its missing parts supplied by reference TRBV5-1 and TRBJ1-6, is KAGVTQTPRYLIKTRGQQVTLSCSPISGHRSVSWYQQTPGQGLQFLFEYFSETQRNKGNFPGRFSGRQFSNSRSEMNVSTLELGDSALYLCASSHSTGTGDNSPLHFGNGTRLTVT.

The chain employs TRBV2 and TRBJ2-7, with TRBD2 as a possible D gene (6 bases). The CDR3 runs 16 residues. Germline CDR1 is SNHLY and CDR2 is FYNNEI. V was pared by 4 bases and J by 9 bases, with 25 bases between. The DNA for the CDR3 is TGTGCCAGCAGTGCCCTCCGGGACTTAGATCCTGAAGGGCAGTACTTC. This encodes CASSALRDLDPEGQYF.

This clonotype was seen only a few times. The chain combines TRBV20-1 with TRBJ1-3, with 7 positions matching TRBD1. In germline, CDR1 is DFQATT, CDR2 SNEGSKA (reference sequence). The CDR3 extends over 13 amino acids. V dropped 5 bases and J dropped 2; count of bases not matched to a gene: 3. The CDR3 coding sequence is TGCAGTGCTTTCGACAGGGCTGGAAACACCATATATTTT. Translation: CSAFDRAGNTIYF.

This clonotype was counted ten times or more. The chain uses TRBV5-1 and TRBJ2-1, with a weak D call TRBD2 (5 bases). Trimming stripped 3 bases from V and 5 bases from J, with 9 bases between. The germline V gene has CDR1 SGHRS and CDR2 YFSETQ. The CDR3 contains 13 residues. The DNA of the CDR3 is TGCGCCAGCAGCTCGGGAACGAACAATGAGCAGTTCTTC. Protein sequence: CASSSGTNNEQFF.

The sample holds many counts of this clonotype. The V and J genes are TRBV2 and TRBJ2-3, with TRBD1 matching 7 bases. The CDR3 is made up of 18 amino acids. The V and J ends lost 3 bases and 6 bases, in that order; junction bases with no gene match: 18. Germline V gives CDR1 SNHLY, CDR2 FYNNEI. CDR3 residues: CASSDARGLPLTADTQYF. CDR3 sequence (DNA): TGTGCCAGCAGTGACGCCAGGGGGTTGCCCCTTACGGCGGATACGCAGTATTTT.

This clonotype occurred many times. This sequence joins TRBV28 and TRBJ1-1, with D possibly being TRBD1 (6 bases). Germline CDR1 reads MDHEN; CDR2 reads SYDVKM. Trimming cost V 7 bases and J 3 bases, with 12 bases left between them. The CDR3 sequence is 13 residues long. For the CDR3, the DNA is TGTGCCAGCACCCCCGGACAGTACACTGAAGCTTTCTTT. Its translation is CASTPGQYTEAFF.

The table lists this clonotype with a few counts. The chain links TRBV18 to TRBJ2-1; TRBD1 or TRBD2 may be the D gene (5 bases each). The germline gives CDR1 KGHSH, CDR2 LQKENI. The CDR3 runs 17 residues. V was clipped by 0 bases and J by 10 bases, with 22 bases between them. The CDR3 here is CASSPPGIGATLREQFF. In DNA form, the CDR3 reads TGTGCCAGCTCACCACCGGGAATCGGGGCTACCCTCCGGGAGCAGTTCTTC.

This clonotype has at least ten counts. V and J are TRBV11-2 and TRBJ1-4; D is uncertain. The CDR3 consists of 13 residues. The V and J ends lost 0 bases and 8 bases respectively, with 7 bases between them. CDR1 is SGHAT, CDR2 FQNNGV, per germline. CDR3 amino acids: CASSLEGVEKLFF. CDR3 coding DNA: TGTGCCAGCAGCTTAGAGGGCGTCGAAAAACTGTTTTTT.

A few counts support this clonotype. CDR3 in amino acids: CASSERAGQNSPLHF. CDR3 DNA sequence: TGTGCCAGCAGTGAAAGGGCAGGGCAAAATTCACCCCTCCACTTT. V gene TRBV2 combines with J gene TRBJ1-6; a possible D gene is TRBD1 (5 bases). V was clipped by 2 bases and J by 7 bases, with 12 bases between them. The CDR3 totals 15 residues. Germline-derived CDR1 and CDR2 are SNHLY and FYNNEI.

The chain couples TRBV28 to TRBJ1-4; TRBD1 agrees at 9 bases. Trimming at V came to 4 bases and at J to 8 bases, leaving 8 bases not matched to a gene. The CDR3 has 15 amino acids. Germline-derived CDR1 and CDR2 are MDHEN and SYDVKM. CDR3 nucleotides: TGTGCCAGCAGTTCCCGGACAGGGGACGGAGAAAAACTGTTTTTT. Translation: CASSSRTGDGEKLFF. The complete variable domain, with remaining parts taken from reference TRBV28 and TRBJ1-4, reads DVKVTQSSRYLVKRTGEKVFLECVQDMDHENMFWYRQDPGLGLRLIYFSYDVKMKEKGDIPEGYSVSREKKERFSLILESASTNQTSMYLCASSSRTGDGEKLFFGSGTQLSVL.

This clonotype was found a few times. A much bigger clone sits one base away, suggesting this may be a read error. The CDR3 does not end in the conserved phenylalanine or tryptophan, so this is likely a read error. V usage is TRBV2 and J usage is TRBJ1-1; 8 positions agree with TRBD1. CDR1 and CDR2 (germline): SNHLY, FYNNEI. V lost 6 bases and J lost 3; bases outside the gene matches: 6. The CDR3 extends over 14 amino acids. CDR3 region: CASRKDREDTEAFL. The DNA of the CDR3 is TGTGCCAGCAGGAAGGACAGGGAGGACACTGAAGCTTTCCTT.

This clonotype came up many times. CDR3 in DNA: TGTGCCAGCAGCCCGACTAGCGGGCGCACAGATACGCAGTATTTT. It translates to CASSPTSGRTDTQYF. This sequence joins TRBV7-6 and TRBJ2-3, with TRBD2 matching over 10 bases. Per the germline V gene, CDR1 is SGHVS and CDR2 is FNYEAQ. With V trimmed by 5 bases and J by 1 base, 3 bases remained unmatched. The CDR3 loop spans 15 amino acids.

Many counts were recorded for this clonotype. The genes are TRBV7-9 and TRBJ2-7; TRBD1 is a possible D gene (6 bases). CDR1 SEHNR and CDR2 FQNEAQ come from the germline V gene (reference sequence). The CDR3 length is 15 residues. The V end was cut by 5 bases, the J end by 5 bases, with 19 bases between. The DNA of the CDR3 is TGTGCCAGCAGCCTCGGCCCGCCTGGGGGCCACGAGCAGTACTTC. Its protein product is CASSLGPPGGHEQYF.

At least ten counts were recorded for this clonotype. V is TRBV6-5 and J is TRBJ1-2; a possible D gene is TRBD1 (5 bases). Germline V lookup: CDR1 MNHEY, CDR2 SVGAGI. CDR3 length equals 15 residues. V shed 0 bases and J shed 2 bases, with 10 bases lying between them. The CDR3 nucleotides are TGTGCCAGCAGTTACTCCGGGACGGGGAACTATGGCTACACCTTC. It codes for CASSYSGTGNYGYTF.

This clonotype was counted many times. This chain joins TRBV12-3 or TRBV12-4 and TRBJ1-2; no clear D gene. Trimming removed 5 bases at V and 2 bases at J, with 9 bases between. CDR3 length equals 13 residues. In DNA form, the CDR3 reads TGTGCCAGCAGTCTAAACGGGAACTATGGCTACACCTTC. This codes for CASSLNGNYGYTF.

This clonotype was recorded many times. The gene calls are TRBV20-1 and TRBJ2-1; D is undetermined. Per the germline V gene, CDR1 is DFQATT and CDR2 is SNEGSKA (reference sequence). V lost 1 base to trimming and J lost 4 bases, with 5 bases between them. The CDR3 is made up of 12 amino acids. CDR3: CSARAHYNEQFF. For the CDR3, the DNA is TGCAGTGCTAGAGCACATTACAATGAGCAGTTCTTC.